The 5 T cell receptor beta chains below were found in one sample sequenced in a study of blood T cell repertoires in COVID-19. Repertoires were generated with immunoSEQ multiplex PCR, while TCRdb's copy carries only in-frame clones and drops some. The sample contains roughly 160,000 clones, 84% of which appear only once. The source material was peripheral blood. Receptors originate from a man between 18 and 29 years old with active or convalescent COVID-19.

This clone was counted a single time. The V gene is TRBV19, the J gene TRBJ1-5; D may be TRBD1 (5 bases). With 0 bases removed from V and 2 bases from J, the gap between germline ends came to 14 bases. This CDR3 comprises 17 residues. Germline V gives CDR1 LNHDA, CDR2 SQIVND (reference sequence). CDR3 region: CASSIDGSRVGNQPQHF. The CDR3 DNA reads TGTGCCAGTAGTATAGATGGGTCCAGGGTCGGCAATCAGCCCCAGCATTTT.

V usage is TRBV5-4 and J usage is TRBJ1-2; maybe TRBD1 (6 bases). Deletions cut 1 base from V and 7 bases from J, with 20 bases between. CDR1 and CDR2 (germline): SGHNT, YYREEE (reference sequence). The CDR3 covers 16 residues. Here the CDR3 reads CASSLPGVGLHSGYTF. DNA of the CDR3: TGTGCCAGCAGCTTGCCAGGGGTTGGCCTACACAGTGGCTACACCTTC.

The chain carries TRBV19 and TRBJ1-5; TRBD1 agrees at 10 bases. V dropped 3 bases and J dropped 2; count of bases not matched to a gene: 1. The CDR3 runs 15 residues. Per the germline V gene, CDR1 is LNHDA and CDR2 is SQIVND (reference sequence). The CDR3 sequence is CASSMTGGRNQPQHF. The DNA of the CDR3 is TGTGCCAGTAGTATGACAGGGGGCCGCAATCAGCCCCAGCATTTT.

The rearrangement links TRBV18 to TRBJ1-4; TRBD1 matches at 7 bases. This CDR3 spans 17 amino acids. Germline V gene data show CDR1 as KGHSH and CDR2 as LQKENI. V lost 0 bases to trimming and J lost 4 bases; unmatched junction nucleotides: 8. DNA of the CDR3: TGTGCCAGCTCACCACCGGCGAGGGGGCAGTATAATGAAAAACTGTTTTTT. It specifies CASSPPARGQYNEKLFF.

The chain has TRBV13 and TRBJ1-1; no definite D call. This CDR3 has 13 residues. The V gene's germline CDR1 is PRHDT and CDR2 FYEKMQ (reference sequence). V lost 5 bases and J 0 bases, leaving 7 bases between the germline ends. The chain's CDR3 is CASSPGMNTEAFF. CDR3 DNA: TGTGCCAGCAGCCCGGGAATGAACACTGAAGCTTTCTTT. The complete variable domain, with remaining parts taken from reference TRBV13 and TRBJ1-1, reads AAGVIQSPRHLIKEKRETATLKCYPIPRHDTVYWYQQGPGQDPQFLISFYEKMQSDKGSIPDRFSAQQFSDYHSELNMSSLELGDSALYFCASSPGMNTEAFFGQGTRLTVV.